The clone carrying this TCR beta chain was counted a few times. Its target is unknown. The data are from a study of OX40 agonist ivuxolimab in advanced cancers. General study findings and limits: Expanded peripheral T-cell antigen specificity went undetermined. Those patients achieving a partial response at 0.1-3.0 mg/kg showed among the lowest clonal expansion. At 0.1 to 3.0 mg/kg, clonal expansion of CD4+ and CD8+ blood T cells had occurred by week 6.

Germline CDR1 reads SGDLS; CDR2 reads YYNGEE. J was trimmed by 5 bases and V by 1 base; bases with no gene match: 6. This CDR3 spans 15 amino acids. Assay: immunoSEQ multiplex PCR; the TCRdb copy retains only in-frame clones and omits some. The profile covers 130,000 or so clones, with approximately 90% appearing a single time and about 1.1% taken by the ten largest. Prior autoimmune disease or systemic immunosuppression barred patients. This rearrangement joins TRBV9 to TRBJ1-1; 9 nucleotides agree with TRBD1. The TCR sequence derives from an adult with an advanced solid tumor such as melanoma, head and neck, liver or kidney cancer. The sample here was CD4+ or CD8+ T cells sorted from blood, taken in a trial of the OX40 agonist ivuxolimab. The CDR3 DNA follows: TGTGCCAGCAGCGTACAGGGGACAGGGCTTACTGAAGCTTTCTTT. It encodes CASSVQGTGLTEAFF.